Listed here are 17 T cell receptor beta chains from one sample, sequenced in a study of blood T cells in healthy people across ages. Primed by a sample-barcoded 5' primer and a J-beta primer mix, a second PCR proceeded for about 7 to 12 cycles. From the 5' RACE reads, TCRdb called clonotypes with MiXCR, one entry per CDR3 protein. Of hundreds of thousands of distinct CDR3 sequences listed, approximately 53% are singletons. Sequencing was carried out using blood. The receptors come from a man in his forties in good health.

The chain has TRBV5-1 and TRBJ1-2, with D hard to call. This CDR3 is built from 12 residues. Germline V gene data show CDR1 as SGHRS and CDR2 as YFSETQ. Trimming shortened V by 4 bases and J by 6 bases, and 10 bases separated the two germline ends. The CDR3 bases are TGCGCCAGCAGCCCGGCCGGACATGGCTACACCTTC. It yields the protein CASSPAGHGYTF. Full variable domain (missing parts from reference TRBV5-1 and TRBJ1-2): KAGVTQTPRYLIKTRGQQVTLSCSPISGHRSVSWYQQTPGQGLQFLFEYFSETQRNKGNFPGRFSGRQFSNSRSEMNVSTLELGDSALYLCASSPAGHGYTFGSGTRLTVV.

This rearrangement joins TRBV6-2 or TRBV6-3 to TRBJ2-1; TRBD2 is a possible D gene (6 bases). V lost 5 bases, J lost 9 bases, and 17 bases lay in between. Per germline, CDR1 MNHEY and CDR2 SVGEGT. This CDR3 contains 14 residues. The CDR3: CASSGGLHDPEQFF. CDR3 coding DNA: TGTGCCAGCAGTGGGGGACTCCACGACCCTGAGCAGTTCTTC.

The chain employs TRBV7-3 and TRBJ2-1; D possibly corresponds to TRBD1 (5 bases). Trimming shortened V by 5 bases and J by 4 bases, and 9 bases separated the two germline ends. This CDR3 comprises 13 residues. Germline-derived CDR1 and CDR2 are SGHTA and FQGTGA. The CDR3 bases are TGTGCCAGCAGCGAGACAGCATACAATGAGCAGTTCTTC. Its protein is CASSETAYNEQFF.

The V gene is TRBV5-1, the J gene TRBJ2-4; 14 bases align to TRBD2. This CDR3 has 15 amino acids. Germline CDR1 and CDR2: SGHRS and YFSETQ. Trimming removed 4 bases from V and 8 bases from J; junction bases left unmatched: 5. Here the CDR3 reads CASSPGTSGGDIQYF. The DNA of the CDR3 is TGCGCCAGCAGCCCCGGGACTAGCGGGGGAGACATTCAGTACTTC.

Only a few counts were recorded for this clonotype. This chain joins TRBV7-9 and TRBJ2-7; TRBD1 matches at 10 bases. The CDR3 covers 16 residues. The germline V gene has CDR1 SEHNR and CDR2 FQNEAQ (reference sequence). With V trimmed by 2 bases and J by 3 bases, 7 bases remained unmatched. This CDR3 reads CASSLSFGQGDYEQYF. The CDR3 nucleotides are TGTGCCAGCAGCTTATCTTTCGGACAGGGGGACTACGAGCAGTACTTC.

This clonotype has just one count. The chain recombines TRBV3-1 with TRBJ2-3; D is undetermined. The CDR3 sequence is 15 residues long. Germline CDR1 LGHDT, CDR2 YNNKEL (reference sequence). The V end lost 2 bases, the J end lost 1 base, and 10 bases lay between the germline ends. CDR3 sequence reads: CASSQSRSRTDTQYF. Here the CDR3 DNA reads TGTGCCAGCAGCCAAAGCAGGAGCCGCACAGATACGCAGTATTTT.

The chain recombines TRBV29-1 with TRBJ2-6; perhaps D is TRBD1 or TRBD2 (5 bases each). This CDR3 comprises 18 residues. The V gene's germline CDR1 is SQVTM and CDR2 ANQGSEA. V shed 3 bases and J shed 0 bases, with 18 bases lying between them. As DNA, the CDR3 is TGCAGCGTTGAGCATCCGGGACGGCCTGGCTCTGGGGCCAACGTCCTGACTTTC. As protein: CSVEHPGRPGSGANVLTF.

This chain connects TRBV11-1 to TRBJ2-3; 7 bases are shared with TRBD1. CDR3 length: 14 amino acids. Germline CDR1 and CDR2: SGHAT and FQDESV (reference sequence). Trimming cost V 6 bases and J 5 bases; bases outside gene matches: 8. CDR3 loop: CASSDRVGVDTQYF. DNA of the CDR3: TGTGCCAGCAGTGACAGGGTCGGGGTAGATACGCAGTATTTT.

V is TRBV7-8 and J is TRBJ2-1; D call uncertain. This CDR3 has 19 amino acids. V was pared by 6 bases and J by 13 bases, with 37 bases between. Germline CDR1 is SGHVS and CDR2 is FQNEAQ. The CDR3 DNA reads TGTGCCAGCAGTTCGGTCTCGGTCGGGTACAAGTCGGCCCGAGAGACCCAGTTCTTC. It is translated as CASSSVSVGYKSARETQFF.

This clonotype was observed a few times. Here the CDR3 DNA reads TGTGCCAGCAGCCCTCAGCCACTAAACTACGAGCAGTACTTC. Its protein is CASSPQPLNYEQYF. V and J are TRBV7-2 and TRBJ2-7; D unclear. V shed 5 bases and J shed 3 bases, with 14 bases lying between them. CDR1 is SGHTA, CDR2 FQGNSA, per germline. The CDR3 has 14 amino acids.

J is TRBJ2-3 and V is TRBV4-1; D gene ambiguous. Germline V gives CDR1 MGHRA, CDR2 YSYEKL. V was trimmed by 3 bases and J by 3 bases, leaving 22 bases between them. The CDR3 extends over 18 amino acids. The CDR3 loop reads CASSQLDFGFIRTDTQYF. In nucleotides, the CDR3 is TGCGCCAGCAGCCAGTTAGATTTTGGTTTCATCCGGACAGATACGCAGTATTTT.

The chain carries TRBV3-1 and TRBJ2-3, with TRBD2 as a possible D gene (5 bases). V lost 4 bases, J lost 1 base, and 15 bases lay in between. This CDR3 is built from 16 residues. The germline gives CDR1 LGHDT, CDR2 YNNKEL (reference sequence). The CDR3 region has the DNA TGTGCCAGCAGCCCTTCCCGAGGGAGCCGCACAGATACGCAGTATTTT. Translation gives CASSPSRGSRTDTQYF.

This clonotype showed up just once. The V call is TRBV4-1, the J call TRBJ1-2; 7 bases are a match to TRBD1. V lost 3 bases and J lost 6; bases outside the gene matches: 13. This CDR3 comprises 16 residues. Germline V lookup: CDR1 MGHRA, CDR2 YSYEKL. The CDR3 region has the DNA TGCGCCAGCAGCCAGGCCGGGGACAGACTCTTACATGGCTACACCTTC. Its translation: CASSQAGDRLLHGYTF.

This clonotype was detected many times. The chain uses TRBV18 and TRBJ2-7, with 9 bases fitting TRBD1. Trimming removed 4 bases from V and 1 base from J; junction bases left unmatched: 2. Germline V gene data show CDR1 as KGHSH and CDR2 as LQKENI. The CDR3 loop spans 14 amino acids. The CDR3 protein is CASSLQGASYEQYF. DNA of the CDR3: TGTGCCAGCTCACTACAGGGGGCATCCTACGAGCAGTACTTC.

The CDR3 region has the DNA TGTGCCAGCAGTTATCCTACGGGTGGCTACACCTTC. Translated: CASSYPTGGYTF. The chain employs TRBV6-5 and TRBJ1-2; D is uncertain. The V gene lost 3 bases and the J gene lost 7 bases, with 9 bases spanning the gap. Germline V CDR1 and CDR2: MNHEY, SVGAGI. This CDR3 spans 12 amino acids.

This CDR3 reads CASSFGDTSLYGYTF. The CDR3 DNA is TGTGCCAGCAGTTTTGGAGACACTAGCTTGTATGGCTACACCTTC. J is TRBJ1-2 and V is TRBV12-3 or TRBV12-4; no reliable D call. V lost 3 bases to trimming and J lost 5 bases, with 16 bases between them. The CDR3 length is 15 residues.

This clonotype was seen only once. This may be a read error, as it is one base from a much larger clone. The CDR3 coding sequence is TGTGCCAGCAGTGTAAGGGGGGCGACCGAAAAACTGTTTTTT. Protein: CASSVRGATEKLFF. V usage is TRBV28 and J usage is TRBJ1-4; the D gene is possibly TRBD1 (6 bases). The CDR3 spans 14 residues. Germline V gene data show CDR1 as MDHEN and CDR2 as SYDVKM. Trimming removed 5 bases at V and 8 bases at J, with 15 bases between.